The T cell receptor beta chain under discussion was sequenced for a study of T cells expressing NK-cell markers. General observations from the study: The contribution of dominant NKG2C+ clonotypes to CD8+ T cells in about 6 donors was roughly 1.0-7.0%.

The CDR3 runs to 14 residues. The V gene's germline CDR1 is SQVTM and CDR2 ANQGSEA. TCRdb reprocessed the 5' RACE reads, keeping one entry per CDR3 protein, no DNA. The sample table sets out a few hundred thousand distinct CDR3 sequences. As regards this clonotype: What it binds is not known.

This chain connects TRBV29-1 to TRBJ2-5; the D call from TCRdb, TRBD2, cannot be confirmed without DNA. This clonotype was sampled from a man aged 18 to 30 in good health. Input material: blood T cells: a sorted CD56 or NKG2C T cell subset, CD4+ or CD8+ T cells, or bulk PBMC T cells (not recorded which). The CDR3 loop reads CSVVPGTEGETQYF.